This T cell receptor (beta chain) was identified during a study of T cells in Graves' hyperthyroidism and ophthalmopathy. RNA transcripts gave rise to amplified TCR beta CDR3 regions. Primed by the HTBI set, a first-round RT-PCR was run on the TCR CDR3. One entry per CDR3 protein, called by TCRdb with MiXCR from the multiplex PCR reads. Of roughly 61,000 distinct CDR3 sequences in the sample, around 53% are singletons; the top ten hold approximately 3.3%. This clonotype was seen repeatedly, ten times or more. The V and J ends lost 5 bases and 5 bases respectively, with 15 bases between them. This CDR3 region has 14 residues. Per the germline V gene, CDR1 is SEHNR and CDR2 is FQNEAQ (reference sequence).

The sequenced sample consisted of blood. The chain has TRBV7-9 and TRBJ1-1; D might be TRBD1 (5 bases). The receptor's source is a woman between 55 and 75 years old with Graves' ophthalmopathy. The CDR3 loop is CASSPQGAWTEAFF. CDR3 nucleotide sequence: TGTGCCAGCAGCCCCCAAGGGGCGTGGACTGAAGCTTTCTTT. Using reference TRBV7-9 and TRBJ1-1 for the parts outside the CDR3, the full variable domain is DTGVSQNPRHKITKRGQNVTFRCDPISEHNRLYWYRQTLGQGPEFLTYFQNEAQLEKSRLLSDRFSAERPKGSFSTLEIQRTEQGDSAMYLCASSPQGAWTEAFFGQGTRLTVV.